This is a list of T cell receptor beta chains from one sample in a study of shared clonotypes between healthy human individuals. TCRdb's table, derived via immunoSEQ multiplex PCR, lists solely in-frame clones and lacks some. The table includes approximately 2.3 million clones, 85% to 95% detected once. Sequencing was carried out using naive CD4+ T cells from PBMCs. These receptors were obtained from a man between 18 and 35 years old in good health. Some clones in this sample may be carry-over from other donors' samples. Each CDR3 is given with its conserved first and last residue. The order of the fields is D gene, J gene, V gene, clone size, CDR3 DNA, CDR3 protein. The D gene is left open where the match is weak. Size values are once, few and many counts, or a class for expanded clones, and some rows have none.

D gene: NA; J gene: TRBJ2-5; V gene: TRBV25-1; clone size: NA; CDR3 DNA: TGTGCCAGCAGTCGCGGGGACCGGGGGACCCAGTACTTC; CDR3 protein: CASSRGDRGTQYF
D gene: TRBD2; J gene: TRBJ2-1; V gene: TRBV5-1; clone size: NA; CDR3 DNA: TGCGCCAGCAGCTCTGGACTAGCGGACAATGAGCAGTTCTTC; CDR3 protein: CASSSGLADNEQFF
D gene: NA; J gene: TRBJ1-2; V gene: TRBV11-1; clone size: NA; CDR3 DNA: TGTGCCAGCAGCTTAGGGGGGCTGAGCGGCTACACCTTC; CDR3 protein: CASSLGGLSGYTF
D gene: NA; J gene: TRBJ2-3; V gene: TRBV11-2; clone size: few; CDR3 DNA: TGTGCCAGCAGCTACACAGATACGCAGTATTTT; CDR3 protein: CASSYTDTQYF
D gene: NA; J gene: TRBJ2-1; V gene: TRBV7-2; clone size: NA; CDR3 DNA: TGTGCCAGCAGCTTAGCCGTGGCAGGGACCTTGAATGAGCAGTTCTTC; CDR3 protein: CASSLAVAGTLNEQFF
D gene: NA; J gene: TRBJ2-7; V gene: TRBV5-6; clone size: NA; CDR3 DNA: TGTGCCAGCAGCCCTCTTAGGGCCTATCCCCTCTACGAGCAGTACTTC; CDR3 protein: CASSPLRAYPLYEQYF
D gene: NA; J gene: TRBJ2-5; V gene: TRBV28; clone size: NA; CDR3 DNA: TGTGCCAGCAGTGGACAGAACTGGGGAGAGACCCAGTACTTC; CDR3 protein: CASSGQNWGETQYF
D gene: NA; J gene: TRBJ2-5; V gene: TRBV5-1; clone size: NA; CDR3 DNA: TGCGCCAGCAGCTGGGGAGGTAGCAGGCAAGAGACCCAGTACTTC; CDR3 protein: CASSWGGSRQETQYF
D gene: NA; J gene: TRBJ2-5; V gene: TRBV6-5; clone size: NA; CDR3 DNA: TGTGCCAGCAGCCGTACGATAATGGAGACCCAGTACTTC; CDR3 protein: CASSRTIMETQYF
D gene: TRBD2; J gene: TRBJ2-7; V gene: TRBV28; clone size: NA; CDR3 DNA: TGTGCCAGCAGTCTCCCGGGACTAGGCAGCTACGAGCAGTACTTC; CDR3 protein: CASSLPGLGSYEQYF
D gene: TRBD1; J gene: TRBJ1-3; V gene: TRBV9; clone size: NA; CDR3 DNA: TGTGCCAGCAGCGCGACAGGGGGTGGAAACACCATATATTTT; CDR3 protein: CASSATGGGNTIYF
D gene: NA; J gene: TRBJ2-5; V gene: TRBV7-3; clone size: once; CDR3 DNA: TGTGCCAGCAGCCCCTGGCCAGGAGGAGAGACCCAGTACTTC; CDR3 protein: CASSPWPGGETQYF
D gene: NA; J gene: TRBJ1-1; V gene: TRBV5-6; clone size: once; CDR3 DNA: TGTGCCAGCAGCTTGATGCGGGGGCCCCTGGCTGAAGCTTTCTTT; CDR3 protein: CASSLMRGPLAEAFF
D gene: TRBD2; J gene: TRBJ2-3; V gene: TRBV2; clone size: NA; CDR3 DNA: TGTGCCAGCAGGGGGGGGACTACGCAGTATTTT; CDR3 protein: CASRGGTTQYF
D gene: NA; J gene: TRBJ2-1; V gene: TRBV27; clone size: NA; CDR3 DNA: TGTGCCAGCAGTGAAGGGGCCGTGAGCTCCTACAATGAGCAGTTCTTC; CDR3 protein: CASSEGAVSSYNEQFF
D gene: TRBD1; J gene: TRBJ2-7; V gene: TRBV7-2; clone size: NA; CDR3 DNA: TGTGCCAGCAGCCCTGGGGACAGTCCAGAGCAGTACTTC; CDR3 protein: CASSPGDSPEQYF
D gene: TRBD2; J gene: TRBJ2-7; V gene: TRBV5-1; clone size: NA; CDR3 DNA: TGCGCCAGCAGCCCTTATGTGGCGGGAGACTACGAGCAGTACTTC; CDR3 protein: CASSPYVAGDYEQYF
D gene: TRBD2; J gene: TRBJ2-2; V gene: TRBV28; clone size: NA; CDR3 DNA: TGTGCCAGCAGGCCGGGACTAGCGGGTACCGGGGAGCTGTTTTTT; CDR3 protein: CASRPGLAGTGELFF
D gene: NA; J gene: TRBJ1-6; V gene: TRBV2; clone size: NA; CDR3 DNA: TGTGCCAGCAGCCCAGGGAATAATTCACCCCTCCACTTT; CDR3 protein: CASSPGNNSPLHF
D gene: TRBD2; J gene: TRBJ2-7; V gene: TRBV28; clone size: NA; CDR3 DNA: TGTGCCAGCTGCCCGGGGCGGGAGCTGTATGAGCAGTACTTC; CDR3 protein: CASCPGRELYEQYF